The rows below give T cell receptor beta chains drawn from one sample of a study of blood T cell repertoires in COVID-19. Produced via immunoSEQ multiplex PCR; TCRdb's table is partial and in-frame only. This sample carries hundreds of thousands of clones, 75% to 90% of them seen once, and the ten largest clones take 1.2%. Material: PBMCs or T cells enriched from blood (not recorded which). These receptors all come from a man aged 25-40 years who had recovered from COVID-19. Both conserved end residues are part of each CDR3. Some rows have no size entry. The others give once, few or many, or a class for an expanded clone.

>TRBJ2-1|TRBV10-3|NA
CAISEQGASSYNEQFF
>TRBJ1-2|TRBV27|NA
CASSLFAGTNYGYTF
>TRBJ2-2|TRBV4-3|NA
CASSQDSGGKTGELFF
>TRBJ2-7|TRBV7-2|NA
CASSPSRLAGRFNYEQYF
>TRBJ1-6|TRBV6-5|NA
CASSYSRGGSPLHF
>TRBJ1-1|TRBV13|NA
CASSLGGRGRLSTEAFF
>TRBJ1-1|TRBV7-9|NA
CASSFLGQGAFF
>TRBJ2-1|TRBV29-1|NA
CSGQGRSSYNEQFF
>TRBJ1-3|TRBV13|NA
CASSLGSWNTIYF
>TRBJ2-7|TRBV10-1|NA
CASSDYAVQGISYEQYF
>TRBJ1-2|TRBV5-8|NA
CASSLRTGDGYTF
>TRBJ1-5|TRBV27|NA
CASTRDSRSNQPQHF
>TRBJ1-1|TRBV2|NA
CASRRQGNQNTEAFF
>TRBJ2-7|TRBV13|NA
CASSFGTGVFSYEQYF
>TRBJ2-7|TRBV19|NA
CASGRLAGDAYEQYF
>TRBJ2-5|TRBV4-1|NA
CASSQVLLETQYF
>TRBJ2-2|TRBV7-2|NA
CATRTSGNTGELFF
>TRBJ1-2|TRBV3-1/TRBV3-2|NA
CASSETGLGGYTF
>TRBJ1-4|TRBV4-3|NA
CASSQESGVGEKLFF
>TRBJ1-2|TRBV20-1|NA
CSASFRGRDTF
>TRBJ2-7|TRBV18|NA
CASSPPKGAYEQYF
>TRBJ2-5|TRBV7-9|few
CASSFRETQYF
>TRBJ2-1|TRBV5-1|NA
CASSLTSGTTYNEQFF
>TRBJ1-3|TRBV19|NA
CASSIEGRRSGNTIYF
>TRBJ2-1|TRBV6-5|NA
CASSYNAGFSNEQFF
>TRBJ1-1|TRBV7-2|NA
CASSPPRQGMNTEAFF
>TRBJ2-6|TRBV5-1|NA
CASSRRTASRGANVLTF
>TRBJ2-7|TRBV4-3|NA
CASSQDTLSGSYEQYF
>TRBJ2-7|TRBV12-3/TRBV12-4|once
CASSTGQVYEQYF
>TRBJ1-4|TRBV5-5|NA
CASSFPWTGGNEKLFF
>TRBJ1-1|TRBV5-5|NA
CASSYDTEAFF
>TRBJ2-7|TRBV5-6|NA
CASSRWDSRSYEQYF
>TRBJ2-7|TRBV5-1|once
CASSLGTLGFEQYF
>TRBJ2-3|TRBV19|medium-sized
CASRRTGTSTDTQYF
>TRBJ1-2|TRBV6-1|NA
CASSALDRLRIYGYTF
>TRBJ2-5|TRBV19|NA
CASSSWSVETQYF
>TRBJ1-1|TRBV30|NA
CAWKAGRPNTEAFF
>TRBJ2-3|TRBV5-1|NA
CASSFDGRGTDTQYF
>TRBJ2-7|TRBV5-6|NA
CASSLIAGEGEQYF
>TRBJ1-2|TRBV19|NA
CASSAALQGAVARSYGYTF
>TRBJ2-2|TRBV2|once
CASSRRGKELFF
>TRBJ2-7|TRBV7-9|NA
CASSSTGQAFSYEQYF
>TRBJ1-5|TRBV12-5|NA
CASGLAARETQPQHF
>TRBJ1-6|TRBV19|NA
CASSIVGQGSSPLHF
>TRBJ2-1|TRBV2|NA
CASSPGTSGSWEQFF
>TRBJ2-1|TRBV7-2|NA
CASSLVGFREQFF
>TRBJ1-6|TRBV19|NA
CASSNVGTAYNSPLHF
>TRBJ2-7|TRBV7-6|NA
CASKPDRGQYEQYF
>TRBJ2-2|TRBV18|NA
CASSPGQGNTGELFF
>TRBJ2-3|TRBV6-5|NA
CASSTAAAGSDTQYF
>TRBJ2-7|TRBV6-5|once
CASSTYLEQYF
>TRBJ1-1|TRBV5-1|NA
CASSLDLQGRNTEAFF